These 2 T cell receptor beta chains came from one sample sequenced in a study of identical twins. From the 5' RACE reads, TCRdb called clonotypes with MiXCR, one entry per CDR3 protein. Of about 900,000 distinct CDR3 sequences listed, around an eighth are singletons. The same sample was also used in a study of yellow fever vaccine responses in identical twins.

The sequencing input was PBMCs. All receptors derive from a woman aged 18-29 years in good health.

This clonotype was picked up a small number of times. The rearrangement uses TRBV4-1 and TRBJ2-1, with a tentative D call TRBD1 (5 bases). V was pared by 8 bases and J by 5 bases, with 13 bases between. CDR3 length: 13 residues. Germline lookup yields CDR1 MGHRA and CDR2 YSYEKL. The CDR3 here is CASAERGHNEQFF. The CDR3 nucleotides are TGCGCCAGCGCCGAAAGGGGCCACAATGAGCAGTTCTTC.

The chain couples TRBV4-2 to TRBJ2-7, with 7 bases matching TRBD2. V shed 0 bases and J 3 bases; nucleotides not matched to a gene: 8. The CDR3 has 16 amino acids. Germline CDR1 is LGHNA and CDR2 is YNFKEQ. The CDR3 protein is CASSQDGAGVGYEQYF. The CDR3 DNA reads TGTGCCAGCAGCCAAGATGGGGCGGGAGTAGGCTACGAGCAGTACTTC.